The sequence of this T cell receptor (beta chain) was determined in a study of cytomegalovirus exposure and HLA in healthy donors. Whole-study results and caveats: Cytomegalovirus-associated TCR beta chains were listed, numbering roughly 150. A later analysis showed that HLA-associated TCR beta chains had undergone more clonal expansion than equally common others.

To note about this clone: Its antigen remains unidentified.

The PCR made use of 60 Vbeta and 13 Jbeta primers. This table comes from immunoSEQ multiplex PCR, and its TCRdb copy is limited to in-frame clones, with some not included. The sample carries approximately 130,000 clones, around 82% recorded once. Looked up from germline, CDR1 is SGHAT and CDR2 is FQNNGV. The CDR3 is 17 amino acids. Trimming pared 1 base from V and 0 bases from J, leaving 10 bases between. The chain is built from TRBV11-2 and TRBJ2-6; D call uncertain. The sample taken for sequencing was PBMCs. The TCR originated in a man in his forties or fifties in good health and CMV-seronegative. CDR3 sequence: CASSLVTTLSGANVLTF. The CDR3 DNA sequence: TGTGCCAGCAGCTTAGTAACGACACTCTCTGGGGCCAACGTCCTGACTTTC.